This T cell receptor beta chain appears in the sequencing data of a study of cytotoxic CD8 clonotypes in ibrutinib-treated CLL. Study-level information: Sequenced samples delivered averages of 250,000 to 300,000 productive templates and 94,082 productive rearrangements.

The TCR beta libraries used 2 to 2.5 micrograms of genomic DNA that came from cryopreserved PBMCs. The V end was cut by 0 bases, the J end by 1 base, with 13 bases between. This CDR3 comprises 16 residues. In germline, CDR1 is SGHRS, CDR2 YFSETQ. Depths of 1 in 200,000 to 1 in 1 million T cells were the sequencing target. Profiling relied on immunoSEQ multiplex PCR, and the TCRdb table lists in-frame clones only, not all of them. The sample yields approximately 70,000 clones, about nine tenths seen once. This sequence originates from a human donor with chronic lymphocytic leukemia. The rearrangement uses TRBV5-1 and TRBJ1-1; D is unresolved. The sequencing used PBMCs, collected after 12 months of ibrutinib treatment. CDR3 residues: CASSLGWQQQNTEAFF. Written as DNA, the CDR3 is TGCGCCAGCAGCTTGGGTTGGCAACAGCAGAACACTGAAGCTTTCTTT.